This TCR beta chain was captured in a study of T cells in Graves' hyperthyroidism and ophthalmopathy (dated by TCRdb to the late 2010s). The study in broad terms: Peripheral blood samples were taken at initial diagnosis, before any treatment was given. After blood sampling, hyperthyroidism patients were treated with methimazole at a starting dose of 30 mg daily, and ophthalmopathy patients were treated with high-dose intravenous methylprednisolone. The paper describes TCR Vbeta CDR3 sequencing of around 130 peripheral blood samples, made up of approximately 40 ophthalmopathy patients, roughly 75 hyperthyroidism patients and 17 progressor patients. The 100 discovery patients were divided at random into training and test sets in a 7:3 ratio. In about 6 Graves' hyperthyroidism patients, the study also compared T-cell repertoires from thyroid tissue with T-cell repertoires from blood. An independent validation cohort of about 19 hyperthyroidism patients and about 16 patients who later progressed to ophthalmopathy tested prospective prediction of ophthalmopathy. To identify distinguishing TCR V-J signatures, a discovery cohort of roughly 100 patients was used, comprising approximately 40 with Graves' ophthalmopathy and under 60 with stable Graves' hyperthyroidism.

Including the terminal cysteine and phenylalanine, the CDR3 comprises 14 residues. Solely the CDR3 DNA is kept, with 42 bases framed from the first base. The germline V gene provides CDR1 SGHTS and CDR2 YDEGEE. At the junction V is shortened by 3 bases and J by 13 bases; bases outside the gene matches: 9. Graves' hyperthyroidism was defined as stable when no progression to ophthalmopathy occurred over 18 months of follow-up. Hyperthyroidism patients were newly diagnosed, with disease duration under 2 months, and aged 18 to 65 years. Any patient with an uncontrolled infection, another autoimmune disease, pregnancy or lactation was excluded. Diagnoses were based on clinical symptoms, serum thyroxine and TRAb, thyroid ultrasound and orbital computed tomography. PBMCs were separated from 10 ml of fresh peripheral blood using Ficoll-Paque density gradient centrifugation. Total RNA was extracted using Trizol reagent, and RNA quality was assessed on an Agilent 2100 Bioanalyzer.

With regard to this clonotype: Its antigen target is currently unknown. One base away there is no much larger clone; base qualities are not given.

Overall study outcomes, separate from this receptor: Blood samples also contained most of the expanded thyroid clonotypes (frequency above 0.001), which suggests that blood repertoires may reflect thyroid immune responses. Ophthalmopathy was separated from stable hyperthyroidism by a 13 V-J signature model, with approximately 90% sensitivity and roughly 81% specificity obtained in cross-validation and 80%/75% obtained in testing. In validation, progression to ophthalmopathy was predicted by the model with around 71% sensitivity and roughly 76% specificity, a median of roughly six months before onset. No statistical method was used to fix the sample size in advance, and group allocation was not hidden from the investigators.

Amplification of TCR beta CDR3 regions was carried out from RNA transcripts. The TCR CDR3 was subjected to a first round of RT-PCR using the HTBI primer set and the Qiagen OneStep RT-PCR kit. The libraries were constructed in a second round of multiplex PCR and then size-selected and purified. Libraries were sequenced paired-end with 100 bp reads on an Illumina HiSeq2000. As for how the authors treated the data: SOAPnuke was used to process the raw data, removing reads that contained adapters or uncalled bases, had a mean Phred below 15, or lacked an exact match to the constant primer or identifier. COPE v1.2.5 was used to merge the high-quality paired reads, and each unique nucleotide sequence was defined as a clonotype. MiTCR v1.1 was used to align clonotypes to the IMGT TRBV, TRBD and TRBJ reference segments. Only V-J combinations with frequency above 0.0001, covering 99% to 99.2% of repertoires, were analysed. A TCS score was defined as the ratio between F50 (clonal expansion) and ExV (chaos), using BLOSUM62-based TCRdist between CDR3 peptides within each V-J. Welch's t-statistics and random forest reduced around 520 V-J features to 13, which were used in a naive Bayes classifier (R e1071). TCRdb reprocessed the public reads (quality trimming at Q25 with fastp, clone calling with MiXCR) and kept in-frame beta chains. When rows share a CDR3 protein, they turn into one entry using the most common DNA and genes. The V and J calls and clone size are TCRdb's, not the authors'. In this sample the table shows some 770,000 distinct CDR3 sequences, roughly 15% of which occur a single time. The ten biggest clones cover about 8.4% of the sample.

The sequence joins TRBV5-8 to TRBJ2-5, with TRBD2 identical over 13 junction bases. This clonotype was obtained from a man between 18 and 29 years old with Graves' hyperthyroidism. The sample was blood. The nucleotides are TGTGCCAGCAGCTCCGGGACTAGCGGGACTCTACCGTACTTC. This encodes CASSSGTSGTLPYF.